This T cell receptor (beta chain) was identified in a study of response to subunit inactivated influenza vaccine. TCRdb used MiXCR to reprocess the RT-PCR reads, holding one entry per CDR3 protein. Here the sample spans about 700,000 distinct CDR3 sequences, 15% to 18% being singletons. The CDR3 sequence is 14 residues long. Trimming removed 2 bases at V and 6 bases at J, with 10 bases between. The germline CDR1 and CDR2 sequences are LGHNA and YSLEER. The origin of this receptor is a man between 45 and 60 years old who received an inactivated influenza vaccine. The source material was PBMCs from blood, sampled less than 13 days after vaccination. This rearrangement joins TRBV4-3 to TRBJ2-2; tentatively, D is TRBD1 (6 bases). The CDR3 DNA follows: TGCGCCAGCAGCCAAAGATGGGGGCCCGGGGAGCTGTTTTTT. This codes for CASSQRWGPGELFF.